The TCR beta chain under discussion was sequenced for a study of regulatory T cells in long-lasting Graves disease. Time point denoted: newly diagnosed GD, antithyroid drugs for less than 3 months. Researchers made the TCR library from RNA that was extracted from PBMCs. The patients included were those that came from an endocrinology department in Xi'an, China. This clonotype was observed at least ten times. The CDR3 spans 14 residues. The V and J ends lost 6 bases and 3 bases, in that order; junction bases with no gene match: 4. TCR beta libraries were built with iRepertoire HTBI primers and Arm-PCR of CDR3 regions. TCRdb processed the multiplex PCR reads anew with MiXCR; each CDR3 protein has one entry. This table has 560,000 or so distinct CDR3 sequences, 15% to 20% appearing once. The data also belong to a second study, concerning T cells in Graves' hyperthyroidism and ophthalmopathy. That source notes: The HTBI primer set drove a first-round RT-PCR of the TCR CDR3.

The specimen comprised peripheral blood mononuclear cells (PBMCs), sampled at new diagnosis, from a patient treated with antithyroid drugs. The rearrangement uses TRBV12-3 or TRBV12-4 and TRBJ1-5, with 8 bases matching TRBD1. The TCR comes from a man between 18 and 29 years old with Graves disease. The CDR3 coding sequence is TGTGCCAGCAGCTACAGGGGGTTCAATCAGCCCCAGCATTTT. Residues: CASSYRGFNQPQHF.